The clone carrying this T cell receptor (beta chain) showed up just once. Its target is unknown. Primers for the PCR totalled 60 Vbeta and 13 Jbeta. The repertoire was sequenced with immunoSEQ multiplex PCR; TCRdb's copy has only in-frame clones and lacks some. The sample yields about 140,000 clones, approximately 61% seen once. This sample stems from a study of cytomegalovirus exposure and HLA in healthy donors. Study outcomes and limitations: Through in vitro validation, three CMV-associated chains were shown to be specific for CMV antigens.

No CMV serostatus entry exists for this donor. Per germline, CDR1 ENHRY and CDR2 SYGVKD. V gave up 6 bases and J gave up 0 bases, with 12 bases separating them. This CDR3 has 15 amino acids. Sequencing used PBMCs. V is TRBV10-3 and J is TRBJ1-3; D possibly corresponds to TRBD1 (5 bases). The TCR comes from a human donor in good health. CDR3 in amino acids: CAISRDLSSGNTIYF. CDR3 DNA sequence: TGTGCCATCAGCCGGGACTTATCCTCTGGAAACACCATATATTTT.